Listed here are 26 T cell receptor beta chains from one sample, sequenced in a study of T cell responses to AZD1222 COVID-19 vaccine (dated by TCRdb to the early 2020s). The method behind the library was the immunoSEQ multiplex PCR assay. TCRdb obtained this table from immuneACCESS and retained in-frame rearrangements with V and J assigned. These tables miss some clones; where compared with another copy, unresolved V genes account for less than half of the shortfall, and the remainder is unexplained. The sample has more than 250,000 clones on record, approximately 95% of them singletons. The top ten hold approximately 0.52% of the sample. The intended sense of this specimen's time point label: baseline before first vaccination. The material was peripheral blood, obtained on day 0 of AZD1222 vaccination. These receptors originate from an adult in good health.

This sequence joins TRBV5-5 and TRBJ2-7; D gene ambiguous. Germline CDR1 and CDR2: SGHKS and YYEKEE (reference sequence). The CDR3 runs to 11 residues. Trimming left V 4 bases short and J 7 bases short, with 9 bases between. CDR3 sequence: CASSLTQEQYF. CDR3 DNA sequence: TGTGCCAGCAGCCTTACCCAGGAGCAGTACTTC.

This clone was picked up a small number of times. This chain uses TRBV2 with TRBJ1-4; D gene ambiguous. Per the germline V gene, CDR1 is SNHLY and CDR2 is FYNNEI. V gave up 0 bases and J gave up 10 bases, with 9 bases separating them. The CDR3 is 13 residues long. In DNA form, the CDR3 reads TGTGCCAGCAGTGAAGCGCTCCCGGGAAAACTGTTTTTT. Translation gives CASSEALPGKLFF.

The chain links TRBV9 to TRBJ1-1, with D perhaps TRBD1 (5 bases). The germline V gene encodes CDR1 SGDLS and CDR2 YYNGEE. V gave up 0 bases and J gave up 9 bases, with 15 bases separating them. This CDR3 is built from 14 residues. The CDR3, as DNA: TGTGCCAGCAGCGTAGATGTGACGGGGGAAAAAGCTTTCTTT. It yields the protein CASSVDVTGEKAFF.

The chain is built from TRBV7-9 and TRBJ2-1; no clear D gene. Germline CDR1 reads SEHNR; CDR2 reads FQNEAQ (reference sequence). The CDR3 runs 15 residues. Trimming took off 0 bases at V and 0 bases at J, with 6 bases between the two ends. The chain's CDR3 is CASSLAGSSYNEQFF. CDR3 DNA sequence: TGTGCCAGCAGCTTAGCGGGAAGCTCCTACAATGAGCAGTTCTTC.

Here the CDR3 reads CASSLIAGAYNEQFF. DNA of the CDR3: TGTGCCAGCAGCTTAATAGCGGGGGCATACAATGAGCAGTTCTTC. The V call is TRBV11-2, the J call TRBJ2-1; 9 bases align to TRBD2. This CDR3 comprises 15 residues. Germline CDR1 reads SGHAT; CDR2 reads FQNNGV. V was clipped by 2 bases and J by 4 bases; unmatched bases: 3.

The chain combines TRBV2 with TRBJ1-5; D is ambiguous. CDR1 is SNHLY, CDR2 FYNNEI, per germline. The CDR3 totals 14 residues. Trimming removed 1 base at V and 7 bases at J, with 11 bases between. CDR3 sequence: CASSEGGVRQPQHF. In DNA form, the CDR3 reads TGTGCCAGCAGTGAAGGCGGGGTTAGGCAGCCCCAGCATTTT.

The chain employs TRBV5-1 and TRBJ1-2; D possibly corresponds to TRBD1 (6 bases). Trimming removed 0 bases from V and 2 bases from J, with 14 bases in between. CDR3 size: 16 residues. Germline V lookup: CDR1 SGHRS, CDR2 YFSETQ. CDR3 nucleotide sequence: TGCGCCAGCAGCTTGGAAGGGGGGCCCCCCAACTATGGCTACACCTTC. It is translated as CASSLEGGPPNYGYTF.

In this sample, this clone turned up once. The V and J genes are TRBV14 and TRBJ2-7, with 10 bases that match TRBD2. This CDR3 is built from 15 residues. V lost 4 bases to trimming and J lost 5 bases; unmatched junction nucleotides: 8. CDR1 is SGHDN, CDR2 FVKESK, per germline. CDR3 coding DNA: TGTGCCAGCAGCCCACGACTAGCGGGTACCCACGAGCAGTACTTC. It translates to CASSPRLAGTHEQYF.

V and J are TRBV18 and TRBJ2-7, with 10 bases that match TRBD1. J lost 3 bases, V lost 3 bases, and 5 bases had no gene match. The V gene's germline CDR1 is KGHSH and CDR2 LQKENI. The length of the CDR3 is 15 residues. CDR3 DNA: TGTGCCAGCTCACCCGGGACAGGGGAGAGCTACGAGCAGTACTTC. It specifies CASSPGTGESYEQYF.

The chain couples TRBV6-5 to TRBJ1-5, with a possible D match to TRBD1 (6 bases). CDR1 and CDR2 (germline): MNHEY, SVGAGI. V gave up 5 bases and J gave up 6 bases, with 14 bases separating them. This CDR3 spans 14 amino acids. This chain's CDR3 is CASSPRGAGQPQHF. In DNA, the CDR3 is TGTGCCAGCAGTCCCCGGGGGGCGGGTCAGCCCCAGCATTTT.

V is TRBV28 and J is TRBJ1-2; D call uncertain. Germline loops: CDR1 MDHEN, CDR2 SYDVKM. CDR3 length equals 11 residues. The ends were cut back, 2 bases at V and 4 bases at J, with 2 bases in the middle. The CDR3 DNA reads TGTGCCAGCAGTTTACGCTATGGCTACACCTTC. Translating gives CASSLRYGYTF.

The chain combines TRBV6-1 with TRBJ1-2; no firm D call. The CDR3 loop spans 15 amino acids. Germline-derived CDR1 and CDR2 are MNHNS and SASEGT. Trimming took 3 bases from V and 4 from J, leaving 15 bases between them. The CDR3 nucleotides read TGTGCCAGCAGTGACATGAGGGAGGGAGTCTATGGCTACACCTTC. Protein sequence: CASSDMREGVYGYTF.

This clone occurred once. J is TRBJ2-2 and V is TRBV4-3; possibly TRBD1 or TRBD2 for D (6 bases each). CDR3 length equals 19 residues. The V gene lost 0 bases and the J gene lost 0 bases, with 17 bases spanning the gap. CDR1 is LGHNA, CDR2 YSLEER, per germline. CDR3 protein: CASSQEIGGLGANTGELFF. The CDR3 bases are TGCGCCAGCAGCCAAGAGATTGGGGGGCTCGGGGCGAACACCGGGGAGCTGTTTTTT.

The rearrangement joins TRBV9 to TRBJ2-7; 9 bases fit TRBD2. The CDR3 has 16 residues. The germline V gene encodes CDR1 SGDLS and CDR2 YYNGEE. V lost 3 bases, J lost 4 bases, and 11 bases stayed unmatched. The CDR3 spells CASSEGLAKGRYEQYF. The DNA of the CDR3 is TGTGCCAGCAGCGAGGGACTAGCAAAGGGTCGGTACGAGCAGTACTTC. Complete variable domain (other parts from reference TRBV9 and TRBJ2-7): DSGVTQTPKHLITATGQRVTLRCSPRSGDLSVYWYQQSLDQGLQFLIQYYNGEERAKGNILERFSAQQFPDLHSELNLSSLELGDSALYFCASSEGLAKGRYEQYFGPGTRLTVT.

The chain couples TRBV2 to TRBJ2-5; 8 nucleotides match TRBD2. CDR1 is SNHLY, CDR2 FYNNEI, per germline. The CDR3 has 14 residues. The V and J ends lost 6 bases and 5 bases, in that order; junction bases with no gene match: 8. Written as DNA, the CDR3 is TGTGCCAGCAGCCTACCCAGCGGGGGTGAGACCCAGTACTTC. Translating gives CASSLPSGGETQYF.

This clone was seen a handful of times. The chain uses TRBV3-1 (or the pseudogene TRBV3-2) and TRBJ2-7; possible D gene TRBD1, 5 bases. The CDR3 consists of 15 residues. Trimming left V 1 base short and J 5 bases short, with 15 bases between. Germline loops: CDR1 LGHDT, CDR2 YNNKEL (reference sequence). The CDR3 bases are TGTGCCAGCAGCCAAGGGTCGCCTGGGGCTGACGAGCAGTACTTC. Translation gives CASSQGSPGADEQYF.

This chain connects TRBV7-9 to TRBJ1-2, with D maybe TRBD1 (5 bases). Trimming removed 5 bases at V and 6 bases at J, with 19 bases between. Germline CDR1 SEHNR, CDR2 FQNEAQ (reference sequence). The CDR3 covers 15 residues. The CDR3 region has the DNA TGTGCCAGCAGCGTACAGGCCCTAAGATCTGATGGCTACACCTTC. Its protein product is CASSVQALRSDGYTF.

This clone was seen a single time. The gene calls are TRBV30 and TRBJ2-3, with 11 bases aligning to TRBD2. The ends lost 0 bases at V and 5 bases at J; junction bases unmatched: 7. CDR3 size: 16 residues. From germline, CDR1 is GTSNPN and CDR2 SVGIG (reference sequence). The CDR3 loop reads CAWSVLTSGSEDTQYF. The CDR3 region has the DNA TGTGCCTGGAGTGTACTAACTAGCGGGAGTGAAGATACGCAGTATTTT. Full variable domain (rest looked up from reference TRBV30 and TRBJ2-3): SQTIHQWPATLVQPVGSPLSLECTVEGTSNPNLYWYRQAAGRGLQLLFYSVGIGQISSEVPQNLSASRPQDRQFILSSKKLLLSDSGFYLCAWSVLTSGSEDTQYFGPGTRLTVL.

A single count supports this clone. The chain links TRBV29-1 to TRBJ1-3; D is unresolved. V lost 6 bases and J lost 0, with 6 bases in between. Per germline, CDR1 SQVTM and CDR2 ANQGSEA. The CDR3 loop spans 12 amino acids. The CDR3 spells CSVFSSGNTIYF. The CDR3 DNA is TGCAGCGTCTTTAGCTCTGGAAACACCATATATTTT.

This chain connects TRBV28 to TRBJ1-2, with 8 positions matching TRBD1. The CDR3 sequence is 14 residues long. Germline-derived CDR1 and CDR2 are MDHEN and SYDVKM. With V trimmed by 4 bases and J by 8 bases, 9 bases remained unmatched. The CDR3 coding sequence is TGTGCCAGCAGTTCGCCGGACAGGGCAAACGGCTACACCTTC. Its protein is CASSSPDRANGYTF.

The chain employs TRBV4-3 and TRBJ2-3, with TRBD2 identical over 15 bases. CDR3 length: 20 amino acids. Germline V gene data show CDR1 as LGHNA and CDR2 as YSLEER. The junction had 12 bases not matched to a gene; V was cut back by 0 bases and J by 5 bases. This CDR3 reads CASSQEAPGLAGGLGDTQYF. The CDR3 DNA follows: TGCGCCAGCAGCCAAGAGGCGCCCGGACTAGCGGGAGGGTTAGGAGATACGCAGTATTTT.

The chain employs TRBV18 and TRBJ1-1, with 8 bases matching TRBD1. This CDR3 has 14 amino acids. CDR1 is KGHSH and CDR2 is LQKENI in the germline V gene. Trimming removed 6 bases from V and 5 bases from J; junction bases left unmatched: 8. CDR3 nucleotides: TGTGCCAGCTCGCTAGACAGGGGTGGAACTGAAGCTTTCTTT. Translated: CASSLDRGGTEAFF.

The V call is TRBV7-2, the J call TRBJ2-1; a weak D match, TRBD1 (5 bases). The ends were cut back, 5 bases at V and 7 bases at J, with 18 bases in the middle. The CDR3 is 15 amino acids. Germline values: CDR1 SGHTA, CDR2 FQGNSA. Here the CDR3 reads CASSPQAARKNEQFF. CDR3 DNA: TGTGCCAGCAGCCCACAGGCCGCTAGGAAGAATGAGCAGTTCTTC.

This chain connects TRBV19 to TRBJ1-1; the D is unclear. The V gene's germline CDR1 is LNHDA and CDR2 SQIVND (reference sequence). Trimming cost V 3 bases and J 8 bases, with 10 bases left between them. This CDR3 has 12 amino acids. CDR3 nucleotide sequence: TGTGCCAGTAGTATGGGCCGGGCAGAAGCTTTCTTT. Its protein product is CASSMGRAEAFF.

The gene calls are TRBV7-9 and TRBJ1-5; 7 positions match TRBD1. Germline loops: CDR1 SEHNR, CDR2 FQNEAQ (reference sequence). Trimming removed 5 bases from V and 3 bases from J; junction bases left unmatched: 4. This CDR3 is 14 amino acids long. The CDR3 nucleotides read TGTGCCAGCAGCCCGGGACAGCCCAATCAGCCCCAGCATTTT. It encodes CASSPGQPNQPQHF.

The CDR3 coding sequence is TGTGCCAGCTCTTCCGCGGGGGGCACTGAAGCTTTCTTT. Amino acid sequence: CASSSAGGTEAFF. J is TRBJ1-1 and V is TRBV18; maybe TRBD1 (5 bases). V gave up 6 bases and J gave up 4 bases, with 12 bases separating them. The germline CDR1 and CDR2 sequences are KGHSH and LQKENI. The length of the CDR3 is 13 residues. The full variable domain, its missing parts supplied by reference TRBV18 and TRBJ1-1, is NAGVMQNPRHLVRRRGQEARLRCSPMKGHSHVYWYRQLPEEGLKFMVYLQKENIIDESGMPKERFSAEFPKEGPSILRIQQVVRGDSAAYFCASSSAGGTEAFFGQGTRLTVV.